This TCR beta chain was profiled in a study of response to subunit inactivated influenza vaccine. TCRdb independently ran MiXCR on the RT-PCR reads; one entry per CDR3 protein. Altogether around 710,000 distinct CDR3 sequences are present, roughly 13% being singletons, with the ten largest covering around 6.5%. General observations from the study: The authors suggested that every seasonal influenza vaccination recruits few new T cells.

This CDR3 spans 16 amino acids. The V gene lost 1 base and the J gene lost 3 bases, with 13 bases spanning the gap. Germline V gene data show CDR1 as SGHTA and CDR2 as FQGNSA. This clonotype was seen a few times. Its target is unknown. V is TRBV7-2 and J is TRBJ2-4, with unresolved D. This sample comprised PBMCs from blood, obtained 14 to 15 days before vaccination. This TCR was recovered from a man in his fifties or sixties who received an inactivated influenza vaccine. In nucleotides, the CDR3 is TGTGCCAGCAGCTTAGGTTGGGGTCGAAGCAAAAACATTCAGTACTTC. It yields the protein CASSLGWGRSKNIQYF.